This T cell receptor beta chain was observed in a study of CD8 T cells in Susac syndrome. The CDR3 has 12 amino acids. Germline CDR1 and CDR2: SQVTM and ANQGSEA. Trimming pared 5 bases from V and 3 bases from J, leaving 10 bases between. RNA was extracted with the RNeasy kit, and a quantity of roughly 0.5 to 1 ug was reverse transcribed using random hexamers. Amplification of TCR beta CDR3 by immunoSEQ multiplex PCR spanned 54 Vbeta and 13 Jbeta. Using its own MiXCR run on the immunoSEQ multiplex PCR reads, TCRdb lists one record per CDR3 protein. The sample consists of around 62,000 distinct CDR3 sequences, more than 80% of them appearing once. It was negative isolation that provided the CD8+ and CD4+ T cells, whereas TEMRA cells were enriched by FACS.

The sample was CD8+ T cells from PBMCs. This receptor was identified in a human donor in good health. J is TRBJ1-1 and V is TRBV29-1; D is perhaps TRBD1 (6 bases). The CDR3 sequence: CSVPDSHTEAFF. The CDR3 DNA reads as TGCAGCGTTCCGGACAGCCACACTGAAGCTTTCTTT.